The rows below give T cell receptor beta chains drawn from one sample of a study of T cells after posttransplantation cyclophosphamide. Assay used: immunoSEQ multiplex PCR; TCRdb lists only in-frame clones, some missing. In the table there are approximately 11,000 clones, just under 85% of which are singletons. Sequenced material: PBMCs, taken 1755 days after allogeneic stem cell transplant with posttransplant cyclophosphamide. The receptors shown here come from a female patient aged 50 to 60 who received an allogeneic stem cell transplant from a related donor, was CMV-positive, and had no GVHD. The T cells may come from the graft donor. Both conserved end residues are part of each CDR3.

cdr3_aa: CATRGGSYEQYF; v_call: TRBV15; j_call: TRBJ2-7
cdr3_aa: CSASGYNQPQHF; v_call: TRBV29-1; j_call: TRBJ1-5
cdr3_aa: CASSVVGLAGAGTDTQYF; v_call: TRBV9; j_call: TRBJ2-3
cdr3_aa: CASSDGTSGPGRRSYNEQFF; v_call: TRBV4-1; j_call: TRBJ2-1
cdr3_aa: CASSFATSSEQYF; v_call: TRBV7-2; j_call: TRBJ2-7
cdr3_aa: CASTPGRTSYNEQFF; v_call: TRBV19; j_call: TRBJ2-1
cdr3_aa: CASSFLGGTDTQYF; v_call: TRBV28; j_call: TRBJ2-3
cdr3_aa: CASRAANQPQHF; v_call: TRBV28; j_call: TRBJ1-5
cdr3_aa: CASSYFQQETQYF; v_call: TRBV6-6; j_call: TRBJ2-5
cdr3_aa: CASTTGLSQPQHF; v_call: TRBV28; j_call: TRBJ1-5
cdr3_aa: CASSPLLGNTGELFF; v_call: TRBV18; j_call: TRBJ2-2
cdr3_aa: CASSGIYYGYTF; v_call: TRBV2; j_call: TRBJ1-2
cdr3_aa: CASSRTVNTEAFF; v_call: TRBV14; j_call: TRBJ1-1
cdr3_aa: CASSHSGLHLGNEQFF; v_call: TRBV28; j_call: TRBJ2-1
cdr3_aa: CASSISTGRHEKLFF; v_call: TRBV27; j_call: TRBJ1-4
cdr3_aa: CASSSRTGRAYYEQYF; v_call: TRBV19; j_call: TRBJ2-7
cdr3_aa: CASSELAGVGEQYF; v_call: TRBV7-2; j_call: TRBJ2-7
cdr3_aa: CASSLGQNTEAFF; v_call: TRBV11-3; j_call: TRBJ1-1
cdr3_aa: CASSQGPQETQYF; v_call: TRBV4-1; j_call: TRBJ2-5
cdr3_aa: CASTSSGGGNTEAFF; v_call: TRBV5-1; j_call: TRBJ1-1
cdr3_aa: CASSPGSQETQYF; v_call: TRBV18; j_call: TRBJ2-5
cdr3_aa: CASSLGQGVGTQHF; v_call: TRBV5-1; j_call: TRBJ1-5